The 17 T cell receptor beta chains given below trace back to one sample, sequenced in a study of graft-versus-host responses after intestinal transplantation. The assay was immunoSEQ multiplex PCR, and TCRdb's table has in-frame clones only and misses some. This sample carries over 75,000 clones, approximately 85% of them seen once, and the ten largest clones take 1.4%. Specimen: PBMCs, collected 255 days after intestinal transplant. The receptors derive from a human patient who received an intestinal transplant, so some T cells may come from the graft donor.

The chain couples TRBV9 to TRBJ2-7, with D hard to call. CDR3 length equals 16 residues. CDR1 and CDR2 from the germline V gene are SGDLS and YYNGEE. The V and J ends lost 0 bases and 4 bases respectively, with 17 bases between them. CDR3 DNA: TGTGCCAGCAGCGTAGGCCAGCCCGGCCCACCGTACGAGCAGTACTTC. Translated, it gives CASSVGQPGPPYEQYF.

This sequence joins TRBV28 and TRBJ1-4; no clear D gene. V was shortened by 8 bases and J by 8 bases, with 15 bases between the two germline ends. The CDR3 is 13 residues long. Germline loops: CDR1 MDHEN, CDR2 SYDVKM. CDR3 sequence reads: CASHPGVDEKLFF. The CDR3 nucleotides are TGTGCCAGCCACCCCGGGGTAGACGAAAAACTGTTTTTT.

The chain is built from TRBV7-9 and TRBJ1-1; no definite D call. The CDR3 loop spans 11 amino acids. The V end was cut by 7 bases, the J end by 3 bases, with 6 bases between. Germline V gene data show CDR1 as SEHNR and CDR2 as FQNEAQ (reference sequence). The DNA of the CDR3 is TGTGCCAGCACCGAATACACTGAAGCTTTCTTT. It codes for CASTEYTEAFF.

About this clone itself: Germline is not matched at one junction end, which may reflect a read error. V gene TRBV28 combines with J gene TRBJ1-2; D unclear. The germline V gene encodes CDR1 MDHEN and CDR2 SYDVKM. The CDR3 length is 12 residues. The DNA of the CDR3 is TGTGCCAGCAGTTTAGAACAGCAGGTTCTGGCCTTC. Encoded protein: CASSLEQQVLAF.

The CDR3 loop is CASSYTGANTGELFF. The CDR3 DNA reads as TGTGCCAGCTCATACACAGGGGCGAACACCGGGGAGCTGTTTTTT. This chain links TRBV18 with TRBJ2-2; 7 bases align to TRBD1. Per germline, CDR1 KGHSH and CDR2 LQKENI. This CDR3 has 15 amino acids. V trimming: 5 bases; J trimming: 0 bases; junction bases outside the gene matches: 3.

The chain joins TRBV27 to TRBJ2-2; D not resolved. The CDR3 is made up of 14 amino acids. CDR1 and CDR2 from the germline V gene are MNHEY and SMNVEV (reference sequence). Trimming shortened V by 3 bases and J by 3 bases, and 8 bases separated the two germline ends. The CDR3 DNA is TGTGCCAGCAGTTTTGGGCCCTACACCGGGGAGCTGTTTTTT. This gives the protein CASSFGPYTGELFF.

The V call is TRBV9, the J call TRBJ2-2; TRBD1 is a possible D gene (5 bases). CDR1 is SGDLS and CDR2 is YYNGEE in the germline V gene. V was clipped by 5 bases and J by 9 bases, with 17 bases between them. This CDR3 spans 14 amino acids. The CDR3 region has the DNA TGTGCCAGCAGTTACACCCAGGGTGGTCGGGAGCTGTTTTTT. Translated: CASSYTQGGRELFF.

The chain joins TRBV30 to TRBJ1-6; unclear D gene. The germline gives CDR1 GTSNPN, CDR2 SVGIG (reference sequence). The germline V and J ends were trimmed by 5 bases and 0 bases, with 2 bases remaining between them. The CDR3 consists of 12 residues. The CDR3 here is CAWDSYNSPLHF. The CDR3 DNA reads TGTGCCTGGGACTCCTATAATTCACCCCTCCACTTT.

V is TRBV28 and J is TRBJ2-2, with TRBD2 as a possible D gene (6 bases). The CDR3 is 15 amino acids. Trimming removed 2 bases at V and 4 bases at J, with 11 bases between. CDR1 and CDR2 (germline): MDHEN, SYDVKM. CDR3 in amino acids: CASSLASVGTGELFF. CDR3 in DNA: TGTGCCAGCAGTTTAGCTAGCGTGGGCACCGGGGAGCTGTTTTTT.

This clone has more than one count but fewer than ten. The rearrangement joins TRBV28 to TRBJ2-1; no clear D gene. Looked up from germline, CDR1 is MDHEN and CDR2 is SYDVKM. The V gene lost 7 bases and the J gene lost 1 base, with 8 bases spanning the gap. The CDR3 has 13 residues. The CDR3 DNA follows: TGTGCCAGCATCTCGAGGTCCTACAATGAGCAGTTCTTC. As protein: CASISRSYNEQFF.

The chain couples TRBV6-5 to TRBJ1-5; no clear D gene. With 2 bases removed from V and 6 bases from J, the gap between germline ends came to 11 bases. The germline gives CDR1 MNHEY, CDR2 SVGAGI. This CDR3 is built from 14 residues. CDR3 nucleotides: TGTGCCAGCAGTTACCGCTGGGAAAGTCAGCCCCAGCATTTT. Its translation is CASSYRWESQPQHF.

The V and J genes are TRBV4-1 and TRBJ2-6; D uncertain. The CDR3 is 16 residues long. CDR1 is MGHRA and CDR2 is YSYEKL in the germline V gene. V dropped 3 bases and J dropped 1 base, with 10 bases sitting between them. In DNA form, the CDR3 reads TGCGCCAGCAGCCACCCCGTTGGGTCTGGGGCCAACGTCCTGACTTTC. Amino acid sequence: CASSHPVGSGANVLTF.

As for this clone: At the DNA level, this CDR3 is encoded by other sequences in the same sample as well. This chain uses TRBV10-3 with TRBJ1-5, with a tentative D call TRBD1 (6 bases). Looked up from germline, CDR1 is ENHRY and CDR2 is SYGVKD. V was clipped by 7 bases and J by 3 bases, with 10 bases between them. The CDR3 runs 13 residues. CDR3 residues: CAITGALNQPQHF. CDR3 in DNA: TGTGCCATCACGGGGGCTCTCAATCAGCCCCAGCATTTT.

This clone has just one count. This chain connects TRBV27 to TRBJ1-2; D is possibly TRBD1 (5 bases). The V end was cut by 2 bases, the J end by 8 bases, with 24 bases between. Germline V CDR1 and CDR2: MNHEY, SMNVEV (reference sequence). The CDR3 runs to 17 residues. The CDR3 DNA reads TGTGCCAGCAGTTTAGGAGGGCTGGGGGGAGGAGGTCGGGGCTACACCTTC. Its protein product is CASSLGGLGGGGRGYTF.

The rearrangement joins TRBV19 to TRBJ1-5; D remains unclear. The CDR3 is 14 residues long. V was pared by 3 bases and J by 4 bases, with 10 bases between. Germline V gene data show CDR1 as LNHDA and CDR2 as SQIVND (reference sequence). The CDR3 spells CASSISPLNQPQHF. As DNA, the CDR3 is TGTGCCAGTAGTATTTCCCCACTAAATCAGCCCCAGCATTTT.

The CDR3 is CASSAGNRGNEQFF. The DNA for the CDR3 is TGTGCCAGCAGCGCTGGAAATCGAGGGAATGAGCAGTTCTTC. The chain is built from TRBV7-9 and TRBJ2-1, with a weak D call TRBD2 (5 bases). CDR3 length: 14 amino acids. The germline V and J ends were trimmed by 5 bases and 7 bases, with 15 bases remaining between them. The germline V gene encodes CDR1 SEHNR and CDR2 FQNEAQ (reference sequence).

CDR3 amino acids: CASSSGGTGHNSPLHF. The CDR3 DNA reads TGCGCCAGCAGCTCCGGAGGGACAGGTCATAATTCACCCCTCCACTTT. The chain employs TRBV5-1 and TRBJ1-6; 8 nucleotides match TRBD1. Germline V lookup: CDR1 SGHRS, CDR2 YFSETQ. V dropped 3 bases and J dropped 5; count of bases not matched to a gene: 7. This CDR3 has 16 amino acids.